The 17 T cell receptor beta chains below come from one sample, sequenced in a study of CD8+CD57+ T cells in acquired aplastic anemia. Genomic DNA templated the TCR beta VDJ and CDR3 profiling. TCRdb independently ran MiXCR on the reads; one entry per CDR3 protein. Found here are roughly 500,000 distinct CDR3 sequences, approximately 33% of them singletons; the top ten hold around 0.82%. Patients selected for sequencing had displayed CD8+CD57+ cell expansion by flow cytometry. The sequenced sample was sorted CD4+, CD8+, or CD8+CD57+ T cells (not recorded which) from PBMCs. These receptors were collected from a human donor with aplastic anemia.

CDR3 DNA: TGTGCCAGCAGCCTCCTCGAGCAGTACGTC. Its translation: CASSLLEQYV. The genes are TRBV14 and TRBJ2-7; unclear D gene. Trimming removed 4 bases from V and 6 bases from J, with 4 bases in between. The CDR3 has 10 amino acids. Germline V lookup: CDR1 SGHDN, CDR2 FVKESK.

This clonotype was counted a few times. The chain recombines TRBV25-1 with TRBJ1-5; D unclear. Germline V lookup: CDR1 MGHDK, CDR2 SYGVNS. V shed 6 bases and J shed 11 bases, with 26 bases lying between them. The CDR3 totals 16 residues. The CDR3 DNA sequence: TGTGCCAGCAGGATAATAGAACTTTCGTCCTCCGAGGCCCAGCATTTT. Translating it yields CASRIIELSSSEAQHF.

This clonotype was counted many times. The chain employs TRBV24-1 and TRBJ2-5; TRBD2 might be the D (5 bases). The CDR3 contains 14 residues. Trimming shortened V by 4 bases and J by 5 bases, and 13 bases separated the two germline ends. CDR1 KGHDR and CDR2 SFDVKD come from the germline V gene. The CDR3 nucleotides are TGTGCCACCAGTGACCAGACTACTGGGGAGACCCAGTACTTC. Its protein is CATSDQTTGETQYF.

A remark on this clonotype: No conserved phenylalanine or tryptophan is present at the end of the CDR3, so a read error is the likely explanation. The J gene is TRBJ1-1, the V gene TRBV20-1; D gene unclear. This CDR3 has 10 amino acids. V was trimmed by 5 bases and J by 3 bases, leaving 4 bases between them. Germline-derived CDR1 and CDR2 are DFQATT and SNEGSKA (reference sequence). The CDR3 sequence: CSAGDTEAFL. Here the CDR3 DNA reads TGCAGTGCTGGGGACACTGAAGCTTTCCTT.

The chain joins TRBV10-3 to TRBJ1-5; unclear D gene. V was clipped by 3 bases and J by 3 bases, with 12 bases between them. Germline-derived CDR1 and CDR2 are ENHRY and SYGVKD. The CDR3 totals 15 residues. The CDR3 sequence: CAISDQAGINQPQHF. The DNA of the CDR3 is TGTGCCATCAGTGACCAAGCGGGAATCAATCAGCCCCAGCATTTT.

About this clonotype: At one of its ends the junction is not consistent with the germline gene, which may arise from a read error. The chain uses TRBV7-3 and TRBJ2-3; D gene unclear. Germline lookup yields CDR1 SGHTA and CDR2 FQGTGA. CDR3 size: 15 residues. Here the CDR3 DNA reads TGTGCCAGCAGCCCGACACCAACAAGCACAGATGCGCAGTATTTT. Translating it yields CASSPTPTSTDAQYF.

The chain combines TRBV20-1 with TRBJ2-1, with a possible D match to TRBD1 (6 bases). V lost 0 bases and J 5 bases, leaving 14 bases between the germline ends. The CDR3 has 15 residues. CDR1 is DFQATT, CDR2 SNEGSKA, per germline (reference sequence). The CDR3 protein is CSARDLRTANNEQFF. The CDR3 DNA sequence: TGCAGTGCTAGAGATCTCCGGACAGCGAACAATGAGCAGTTCTTC.

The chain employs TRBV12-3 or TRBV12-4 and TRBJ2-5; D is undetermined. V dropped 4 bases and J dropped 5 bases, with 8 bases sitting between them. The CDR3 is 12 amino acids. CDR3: CASSSLTETQYF. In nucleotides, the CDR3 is TGTGCCAGCAGTTCCCTGACGGAGACCCAGTACTTC.

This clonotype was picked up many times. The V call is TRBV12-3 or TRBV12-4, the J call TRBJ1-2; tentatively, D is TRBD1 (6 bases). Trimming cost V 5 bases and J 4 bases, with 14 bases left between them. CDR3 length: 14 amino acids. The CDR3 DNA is TGTGCCAGCAGTCGACTTGACAGGATCTATGGCTACACCTTC. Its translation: CASSRLDRIYGYTF.

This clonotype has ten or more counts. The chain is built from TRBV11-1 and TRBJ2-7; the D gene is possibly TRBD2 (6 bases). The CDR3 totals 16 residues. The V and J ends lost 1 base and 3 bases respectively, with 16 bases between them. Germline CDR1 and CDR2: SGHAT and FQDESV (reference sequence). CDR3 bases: TGTGCCAGCAGCTTAGTAGAGGGAGGCAGGAACTACGAGCAGTACTTC. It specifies CASSLVEGGRNYEQYF.

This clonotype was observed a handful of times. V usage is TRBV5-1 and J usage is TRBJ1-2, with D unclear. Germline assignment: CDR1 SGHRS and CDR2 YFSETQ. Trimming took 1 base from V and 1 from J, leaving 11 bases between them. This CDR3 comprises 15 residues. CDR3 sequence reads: CASSLTGNYNYGYTF. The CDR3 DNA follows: TGCGCCAGCAGCTTGACGGGAAACTATAACTATGGCTACACCTTC. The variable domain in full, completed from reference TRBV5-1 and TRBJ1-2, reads KAGVTQTPRYLIKTRGQQVTLSCSPISGHRSVSWYQQTPGQGLQFLFEYFSETQRNKGNFPGRFSGRQFSNSRSEMNVSTLELGDSALYLCASSLTGNYNYGYTFGSGTRLTVV.

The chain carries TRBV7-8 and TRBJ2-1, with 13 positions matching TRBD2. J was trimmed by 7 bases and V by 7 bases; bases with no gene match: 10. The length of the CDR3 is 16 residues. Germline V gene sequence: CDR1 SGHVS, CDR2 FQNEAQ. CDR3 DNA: TGTGCCAGCACCGAATGGACTAGCGGGGGTCAGAATGAGCAGTTCTTC. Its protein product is CASTEWTSGGQNEQFF.

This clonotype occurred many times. This chain's CDR3 is CSATSGTSSYEQYF. In DNA, the CDR3 is TGCAGTGCTACTTCCGGGACTAGTTCCTACGAGCAGTACTTC. The chain has TRBV20-1 and TRBJ2-7; 8 bases agree with TRBD2. Germline values: CDR1 DFQATT, CDR2 SNEGSKA (reference sequence). Germline trimming cut 4 bases from V and 1 base from J; bases unmatched to any gene: 6. The CDR3 extends over 14 amino acids.

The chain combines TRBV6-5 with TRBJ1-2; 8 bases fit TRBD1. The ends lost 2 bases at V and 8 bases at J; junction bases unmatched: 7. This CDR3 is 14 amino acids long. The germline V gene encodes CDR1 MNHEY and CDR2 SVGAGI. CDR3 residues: CASSYTPGGLGYTF. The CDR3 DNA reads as TGTGCCAGCAGTTACACCCCAGGGGGCTTAGGCTACACCTTC.

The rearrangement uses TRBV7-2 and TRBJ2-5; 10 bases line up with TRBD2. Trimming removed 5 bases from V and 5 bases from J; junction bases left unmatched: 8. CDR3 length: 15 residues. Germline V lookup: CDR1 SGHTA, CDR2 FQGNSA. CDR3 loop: CASSPRAGGQETQYF. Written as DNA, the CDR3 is TGTGCCAGCAGCCCTCGAGCGGGGGGGCAGGAGACCCAGTACTTC.

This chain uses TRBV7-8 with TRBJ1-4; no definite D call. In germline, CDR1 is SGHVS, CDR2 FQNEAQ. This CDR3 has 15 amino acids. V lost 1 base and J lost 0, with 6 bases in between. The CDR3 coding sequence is TGTGCCAGCAGCTTAGGGAACCCAACTAATGAAAAACTGTTTTTT. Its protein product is CASSLGNPTNEKLFF. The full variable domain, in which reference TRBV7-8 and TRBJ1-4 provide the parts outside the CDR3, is GAGVSQSPRYKVAKRGQDVALRCDPISGHVSLFWYQQALGQGPEFLTYFQNEAQLDKSGLPSDRFFAERPEGSVSTLKIQRTQQEDSAVYLCASSLGNPTNEKLFFGSGTQLSVL.

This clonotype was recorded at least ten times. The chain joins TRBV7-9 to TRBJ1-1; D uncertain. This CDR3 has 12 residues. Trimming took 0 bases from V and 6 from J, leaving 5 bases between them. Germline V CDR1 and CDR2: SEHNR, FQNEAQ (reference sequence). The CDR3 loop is CASSLAGPEAFF. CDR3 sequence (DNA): TGTGCCAGCAGCTTAGCTGGGCCTGAAGCTTTCTTT. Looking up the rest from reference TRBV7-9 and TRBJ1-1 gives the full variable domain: DTGVSQNPRHKITKRGQNVTFRCDPISEHNRLYWYRQTLGQGPEFLTYFQNEAQLEKSRLLSDRFSAERPKGSFSTLEIQRTEQGDSAMYLCASSLAGPEAFFGQGTRLTVV.